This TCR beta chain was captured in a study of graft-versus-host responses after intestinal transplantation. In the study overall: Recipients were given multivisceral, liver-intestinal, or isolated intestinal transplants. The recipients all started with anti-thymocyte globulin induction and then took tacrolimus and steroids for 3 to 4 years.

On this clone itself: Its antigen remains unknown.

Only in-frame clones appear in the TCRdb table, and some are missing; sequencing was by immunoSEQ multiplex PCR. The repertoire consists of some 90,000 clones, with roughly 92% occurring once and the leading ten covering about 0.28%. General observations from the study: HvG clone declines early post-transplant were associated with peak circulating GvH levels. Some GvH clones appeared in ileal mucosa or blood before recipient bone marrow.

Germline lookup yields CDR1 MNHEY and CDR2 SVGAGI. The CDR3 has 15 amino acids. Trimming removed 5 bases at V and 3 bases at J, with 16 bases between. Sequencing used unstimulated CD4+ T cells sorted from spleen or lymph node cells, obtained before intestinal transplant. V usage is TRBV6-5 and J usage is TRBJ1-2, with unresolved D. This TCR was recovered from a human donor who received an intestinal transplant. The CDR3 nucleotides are TGTGCCAGCAGTCCCAACAGCCTAGCCTACTATGGCTACACCTTC. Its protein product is CASSPNSLAYYGYTF.